This entry features one T cell receptor beta chain sequence. Authors' data handling: Amplification of reference gene primers provided the estimated nucleated cell counts. The data were produced by immunoSEQ multiplex PCR, yet TCRdb's version contains in-frame clones alone and is incomplete. The V and J calls and the clone size are those of that table, but D and trimming were determined from the DNA. The table records some 97,000 clones, 70% to 90% of them present only once. The sample originates from a study of blood T cell repertoires in COVID-19. Overall study context: Material from acute and convalescent COVID-19 was sourced from the United States, Italy and Spain. PBMCs, B-cell-depleted T cells, or T cells were the source of the cDNA or gDNA that made up the material.

The sequence was collected from a human donor in a cohort sampled during active COVID-19. The sample taken for sequencing was peripheral blood.

CDR3 sequence reads: CASSLLAGAQDTQYF. CDR3 nucleotides: TGTGCCAGCAGCTTACTAGCGGGAGCACAAGATACGCAGTATTTT. The chain combines TRBV11-2 with TRBJ2-3; 10 bases agree with TRBD2. Losses at the gene ends were 2 bases for V and 5 bases for J; bases not matched to a gene: 4. Per germline, CDR1 SGHAT and CDR2 FQNNGV. The CDR3 extends over 15 amino acids.